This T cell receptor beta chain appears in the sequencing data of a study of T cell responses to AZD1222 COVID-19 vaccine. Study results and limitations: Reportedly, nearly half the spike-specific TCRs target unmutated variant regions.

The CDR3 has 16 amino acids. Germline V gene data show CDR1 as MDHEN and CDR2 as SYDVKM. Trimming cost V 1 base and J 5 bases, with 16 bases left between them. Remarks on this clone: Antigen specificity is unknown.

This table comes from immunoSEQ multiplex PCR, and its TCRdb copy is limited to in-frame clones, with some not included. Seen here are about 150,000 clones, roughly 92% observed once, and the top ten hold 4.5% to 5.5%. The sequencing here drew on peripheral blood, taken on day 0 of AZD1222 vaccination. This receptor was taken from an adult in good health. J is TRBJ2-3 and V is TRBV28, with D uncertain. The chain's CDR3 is CASSLLVFGRRDTQYF. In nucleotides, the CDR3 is TGTGCCAGCAGTTTATTGGTATTCGGGCGGAGAGATACGCAGTATTTT.